This TCR beta chain was captured by sequencing in a study of Graves' ophthalmopathy and Graves' hyperthyroidism. Whole-study context: Researchers obtained peripheral blood at initial diagnosis, before any treatment had begun. The study, taken as a whole, reports: Most expanded clonotypes from thyroid (those above 0.001 frequency) were also found in blood.

Germline CDR1 and CDR2: SQVTM and ANQGSEA. The V end was cut by 7 bases, the J end by 1 base, with 10 bases between. CDR3 size: 12 residues. Ophthalmopathic donors had moderate-to-severe activity, CAS ≥3 and NOSPECS ≥4, with disease that had lasted under 3 months. Amplification targeted the TCR beta CDR3 regions, with RNA transcripts as the source material. Following a first-round RT-PCR that used HTBI primers, a second-round multiplex PCR was carried out. TCRdb re-analysed the multiplex PCR reads in MiXCR, keeping a single row per CDR3 protein. The table records about half a million distinct CDR3 sequences, 13% to 15% of them present only once. This clonotype was detected ten times or more. Its specificity is not known.

Source material: blood. This sequence joins TRBV29-1 and TRBJ2-5; D is perhaps TRBD2 (7 bases). The clonotype was recovered from a woman between 25 and 40 years old with Graves' ophthalmopathy. The CDR3 loop reads CSGGGSQETQYF. The CDR3 DNA is TGCAGCGGGGGGGGCAGCCAAGAGACCCAGTACTTC. Together with reference TRBV29-1 and TRBJ2-5, the CDR3 gives the full variable domain: SAVISQKPSRDICQRGTSLTIQCQVDSQVTMMFWYRQQPGQSLTLIATANQGSEATYESGFVIDKFPISRPNLTFSTLTVSNMSPEDSSIYLCSGGGSQETQYFGPGTRLLVL.